This T cell receptor (beta chain) was recorded in a study of vaccination effects on CD4 cells after COVID-19. Only in-frame clones appear in the TCRdb table, and some are missing; sequencing was by immunoSEQ multiplex PCR. The sample records more than 40,000 clones, about 76% being singletons. CD4+ T cells specific for antigen were expanded with viral peptide pools by the ViraFEST assay before sequencing. Scientists isolated CD4+ T cells after an approximately 10-day culture period ended. Each participant received a vaccine that was either BNT162b2 or mRNA-1273, given as two doses. Of note for this clone: Its target is unknown.

Material: CD4+ T cells from PBMCs cultured with HCoV-OC43 spike peptides, obtained after COVID-19 vaccination. As to subset: HCoV-OC43 spike overlapping peptide pool stimulation. The TCR sequence derives from a human donor who received a COVID-19 vaccine.

CDR3 DNA sequence: TGTGCCAGCAGTGACAGGGGGGTAGGTTCACCCCTCCACTTT. Translation gives CASSDRGVGSPLHF. V usage is TRBV27 and J usage is TRBJ1-6, with 9 positions matching TRBD1. This CDR3 spans 14 amino acids. Per the germline V gene, CDR1 is MNHEY and CDR2 is SMNVEV (reference sequence). The ends lost 5 bases at V and 9 bases at J; junction bases unmatched: 5.